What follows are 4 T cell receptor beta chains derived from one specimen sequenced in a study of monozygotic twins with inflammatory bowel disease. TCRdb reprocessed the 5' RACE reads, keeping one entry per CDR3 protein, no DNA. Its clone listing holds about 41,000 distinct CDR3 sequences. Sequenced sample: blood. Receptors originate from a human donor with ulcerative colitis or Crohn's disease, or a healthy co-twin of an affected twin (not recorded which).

The CDR3 loop is CASSTRQDRVKTLNTEAFF. The chain couples TRBV19 to TRBJ1-1; TCRdb outputs TRBD1, but without DNA this stays unchecked. Germline values: CDR1 LNHDA, CDR2 SQIVND (reference sequence). This CDR3 has 19 residues.

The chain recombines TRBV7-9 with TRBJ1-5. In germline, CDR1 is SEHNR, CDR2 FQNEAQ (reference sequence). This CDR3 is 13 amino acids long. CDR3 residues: CASSLAGEQPQHF.

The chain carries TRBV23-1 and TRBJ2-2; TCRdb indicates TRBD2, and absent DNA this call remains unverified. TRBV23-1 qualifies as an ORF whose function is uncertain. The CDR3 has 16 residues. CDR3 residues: CASSQSATSSNGELFF.

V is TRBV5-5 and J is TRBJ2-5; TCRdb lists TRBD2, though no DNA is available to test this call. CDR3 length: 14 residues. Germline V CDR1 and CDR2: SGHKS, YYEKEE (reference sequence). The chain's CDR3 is CASRTSGSVETQYF. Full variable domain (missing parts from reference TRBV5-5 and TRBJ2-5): DAGVTQSPTHLIKTRGQQVTLRCSPISGHKSVSWYQQVLGQGPQFIFQYYEKEERGRGNFPDRFSARQFPNYSSELNVNALLLGDSALYLCASRTSGSVETQYFGPGTRLLVL.